This T cell receptor (beta chain) was sequenced for a study of cytomegalovirus exposure and HLA in healthy donors. Whole-study findings and limits: In a later analysis, first-cohort TCR clusters were found to tend to co-occur in the roughly 120 validation repertoires.

Notes on this clone: Its antigen remains unknown.

Repertoires were generated with immunoSEQ multiplex PCR, while TCRdb's copy carries only in-frame clones and drops some. This sample has fewer than 250,000 clones, with 86% found just once. Material for sequencing was PBMCs. The receptor was isolated from a woman aged 18-29 years in good health and CMV-seronegative.

The CDR3 region is CASSLRGYQETQYF. CDR3 bases: TGTGCCAGCAGTTTAAGAGGGTACCAAGAGACCCAGTACTTC. The V call is TRBV27, the J call TRBJ2-5; weak D call: TRBD2 (5 bases). The germline CDR1 and CDR2 sequences are MNHEY and SMNVEV (reference sequence). The ends were cut back, 2 bases at V and 0 bases at J, with 7 bases in the middle. The CDR3 has 14 residues.